The rows below give T cell receptor beta chains drawn from one sample of a study of blood T cell repertoires in COVID-19. TCRdb keeps only in-frame clones here, not all; method: immunoSEQ multiplex PCR. The sample holds around 100,000 clones, around nine tenths seen once. Material for sequencing was peripheral blood. These receptors originate from a man aged 35-49 years with acute or convalescent COVID-19. CDR3s include the opening cysteine and the closing phenylalanine or tryptophan. Each record gives: J gene, D gene, clone size, V gene, CDR3 protein, CDR3 DNA. A D gene is named only where the DNA matches it firmly. Clone sizes are given selectively: once, few, many, or a class where the clone is expanded.

J: TRBJ1-5; D: TRBD1; size: .; V: TRBV7-2; CDR3: CASSTSQGVSQPQHF; DNA: TGTGCCAGCAGCACCAGCCAGGGGGTTTCTCAGCCCCAGCATTTT
J: TRBJ1-6; D: .; size: .; V: TRBV19; CDR3: CASSGQRGSPLHF; DNA: TGTGCCAGTAGTGGTCAAAGGGGTTCACCCCTCCACTTT
J: TRBJ1-5; D: .; size: few; V: TRBV6-1; CDR3: CASSDGQSSQPQHF; DNA: TGTGCCAGCAGTGACGGACAGTCAAGTCAGCCCCAGCATTTT
J: TRBJ1-5; D: .; size: .; V: TRBV7-8; CDR3: CASSQDIAYQPQHF; DNA: TGTGCCAGCAGCCAGGACATCGCTTATCAGCCCCAGCATTTT
J: TRBJ1-3; D: TRBD1; size: .; V: TRBV11-2; CDR3: CASSPRQGHYSGNTIYF; DNA: TGTGCCAGCAGCCCTCGACAGGGGCACTACTCTGGAAACACCATATATTTT
J: TRBJ1-5; D: .; size: .; V: TRBV4-1; CDR3: CASSPTPGGNQPQHF; DNA: TGCGCCAGCAGCCCGACACCAGGGGGCAATCAGCCCCAGCATTTT
J: TRBJ1-1; D: TRBD1; size: few; V: TRBV19; CDR3: CASSDRGLVGAEAFF; DNA: TGTGCCAGCTCCGACAGGGGGCTAGTGGGGGCTGAAGCTTTCTTT
J: TRBJ2-4; D: .; size: .; V: TRBV21-1; CDR3: CASSKFPTSGRACVFKNIQYF; DNA: TGTGCCAGCAGCAAATTCCCTACTAGCGGGAGGGCGTGTGTGTTCAAAAACATTCAGTACTTC
J: TRBJ2-3; D: .; size: .; V: TRBV5-1; CDR3: CASSLSIDTDTQYF; DNA: TGCGCCAGCAGCTTATCTATAGACACAGATACGCAGTATTTT
J: TRBJ2-4; D: .; size: once; V: TRBV2; CDR3: CASSEGQVAKNIQYF; DNA: TGTGCCAGCAGTGAAGGGCAGGTAGCCAAAAACATTCAGTACTTC
J: TRBJ2-1; D: TRBD2; size: .; V: TRBV19; CDR3: CASSHERLAGGANEQFF; DNA: TGTGCCAGTAGCCATGAGCGGCTAGCGGGAGGGGCAAATGAGCAGTTCTTC
J: TRBJ2-1; D: .; size: .; V: TRBV7-3; CDR3: CASSLMRTGMNEQFF; DNA: TGTGCCAGCAGCTTAATGCGTACAGGGATGAATGAGCAGTTCTTC
J: TRBJ2-7; D: TRBD2; size: .; V: TRBV7-9; CDR3: CASSLDPRRLAGGREQYF; DNA: TGTGCCAGCAGCTTAGACCCCCGTAGGCTAGCGGGAGGCCGCGAGCAGTACTTC
J: TRBJ1-1; D: .; size: .; V: TRBV6-5; CDR3: CASRAREGWTTEAFF; DNA: TGTGCCAGCAGGGCCCGCGAGGGATGGACGACTGAAGCTTTCTTT
J: TRBJ1-3; D: TRBD1; size: .; V: TRBV4-2; CDR3: CASSQDSPQGAGNTIYF; DNA: TGTGCCAGCAGCCAAGATTCCCCGCAGGGGGCTGGAAACACCATATATTTT
J: TRBJ2-5; D: TRBD2; size: .; V: TRBV4-3; CDR3: CASSQGLGREETQYF; DNA: TGCGCCAGCAGCCAAGGACTAGGGAGGGAAGAGACCCAGTACTTC
J: TRBJ1-3; D: .; size: .; V: TRBV14; CDR3: CASSQLQDSGNTIYF; DNA: TGTGCCAGCAGCCAACTACAGGACTCTGGAAACACCATATATTTT
J: TRBJ2-2; D: .; size: .; V: TRBV15; CDR3: CATSRYGLRDTGELFF; DNA: TGTGCCACCAGCAGATATGGACTACGGGACACCGGGGAGCTGTTTTTT
J: TRBJ1-2; D: .; size: .; V: TRBV7-2; CDR3: CASSPTRGANYGYTF; DNA: TGTGCCAGCAGCCCCACACGCGGGGCTAACTATGGCTACACCTTC
J: TRBJ1-3; D: .; size: .; V: TRBV28; CDR3: CASSSPSAGKGNTIYF; DNA: TGTGCCAGCAGTTCCCCCTCGGCAGGGAAAGGAAACACCATATATTTT
J: TRBJ2-7; D: .; size: .; V: TRBV11-3; CDR3: CASGAGHSTHEQYF; DNA: TGTGCCAGCGGGGCTGGACACTCGACTCACGAGCAGTACTTC
J: TRBJ1-2; D: .; size: .; V: TRBV20-1; CDR3: CSAQGNYGYTF; DNA: TGCAGTGCCCAGGGGAACTATGGCTACACCTTC
J: TRBJ2-1; D: .; size: .; V: TRBV5-1; CDR3: CASSLAGMDNEQFF; DNA: TGCGCCAGCAGCTTGGCCGGGATGGACAATGAGCAGTTCTTC
J: TRBJ2-2; D: TRBD2; size: .; V: TRBV2; CDR3: CASNLPLGTRGGTGELFF; DNA: TGTGCCAGCAATCTCCCCCTAGGGACTAGAGGGGGAACCGGGGAGCTGTTTTTT
J: TRBJ1-2; D: TRBD1; size: .; V: TRBV7-9; CDR3: CASSLYRDRGSYGYTF; DNA: TGTGCCAGCAGCTTATACAGGGACAGGGGGAGCTATGGCTACACCTTC
J: TRBJ1-2; D: .; size: few; V: TRBV20-1; CDR3: CSASSGDFNYGYTF; DNA: TGCAGTGCTAGTTCTGGGGACTTTAACTATGGCTACACCTTC
J: TRBJ2-7; D: TRBD1; size: once; V: TRBV11-2; CDR3: CASSSRDRGRWEQYF; DNA: TGTGCCAGCAGCTCACGGGACAGGGGGCGGTGGGAGCAGTACTTC
J: TRBJ2-2; D: .; size: .; V: TRBV6-2/TRBV6-3; CDR3: CASSYFSYNTRELFF; DNA: TGTGCCAGCAGTTACTTTAGCTATAACACGAGGGAGCTGTTTTTT
J: TRBJ1-4; D: .; size: .; V: TRBV18; CDR3: CASSRSNGEKLFF; DNA: TGTGCCAGCTCACGCTCAAACGGGGAAAAACTGTTTTTT
J: TRBJ2-3; D: .; size: .; V: TRBV18; CDR3: CASSLGHGDTQYF; DNA: TGTGCCAGCTCACTCGGACACGGTGATACGCAGTATTTT
J: TRBJ1-5; D: TRBD1; size: .; V: TRBV19; CDR3: CASSSETGGGQPQHF; DNA: TGTGCCAGTAGCTCGGAGACAGGGGGCGGCCAGCCCCAGCATTTT
J: TRBJ1-1; D: .; size: .; V: TRBV6-5; CDR3: CASKTGTEAFF; DNA: TGTGCCTCTAAGACGGGAACTGAAGCTTTCTTT
J: TRBJ1-1; D: .; size: once; V: TRBV5-1; CDR3: CASSSTGTLLTEAFF; DNA: TGCGCCAGCAGCTCTACCGGGACACTACTCACTGAAGCTTTCTTT
J: TRBJ2-5; D: TRBD1; size: .; V: TRBV7-2; CDR3: CASSLVTGEWETQYF; DNA: TGTGCCAGCAGCTTAGTCACAGGGGAGTGGGAGACCCAGTACTTC
J: TRBJ1-2; D: .; size: few; V: TRBV30; CDR3: CAWSRQGNYGYTF; DNA: TGTGCCTGGAGTCGCCAGGGAAACTATGGCTACACCTTC
J: TRBJ1-6; D: TRBD1; size: .; V: TRBV6-4; CDR3: CASSKQGLGSPLHF; DNA: TGTGCCAGCAGTAAACAGGGGTTGGGTTCACCCCTCCACTTT
J: TRBJ2-1; D: TRBD1; size: .; V: TRBV7-8; CDR3: CASSPGWGTGHNEQFF; DNA: TGTGCCAGCAGCCCCGGGTGGGGGACAGGGCACAATGAGCAGTTCTTC
J: TRBJ1-2; D: .; size: .; V: TRBV29-1; CDR3: CSVDGPGGGYGYTF; DNA: TGCAGCGTTGATGGGCCGGGAGGCGGCTATGGCTACACCTTC
J: TRBJ2-3; D: .; size: .; V: TRBV7-9; CDR3: CASSLVSADTQYF; DNA: TGTGCCAGCAGCTTAGTTTCGGCAGATACGCAGTATTTT
J: TRBJ1-6; D: .; size: .; V: TRBV9; CDR3: CASSASHSPLHF; DNA: TGTGCCAGCAGCGCATCCCATTCACCCCTCCACTTT
J: TRBJ2-7; D: TRBD2; size: .; V: TRBV6-1; CDR3: CASSEGLADYSYEQYF; DNA: TGTGCCAGCAGTGAGGGCCTAGCGGATTACTCCTACGAGCAGTACTTC
J: TRBJ1-5; D: TRBD1; size: once; V: TRBV19; CDR3: CASSIQTPGTGGNQPQHF; DNA: TGTGCCAGTAGTATTCAAACACCCGGGACAGGGGGCAATCAGCCCCAGCATTTT
J: TRBJ1-6; D: TRBD1; size: few; V: TRBV12-3/TRBV12-4; CDR3: CASRTGFASPLHF; DNA: TGTGCCAGCAGGACAGGGTTCGCTTCACCCCTCCACTTT
J: TRBJ1-5; D: TRBD1; size: many; V: TRBV2; CDR3: CASSVQGNNQPQHF; DNA: TGTGCCAGCAGCGTACAGGGGAACAATCAGCCCCAGCATTTT
J: TRBJ1-5; D: .; size: few; V: TRBV7-2; CDR3: CASSSQPNQPQHF; DNA: TGTGCCAGCAGCTCACAACCTAATCAGCCCCAGCATTTT
J: TRBJ1-2; D: .; size: .; V: TRBV6-2/TRBV6-3; CDR3: CASSFGQAYYGYTF; DNA: TGTGCCAGCAGTTTTGGGCAGGCATACTATGGCTACACCTTC
J: TRBJ2-7; D: .; size: .; V: TRBV29-1; CDR3: CSTRTAYEQYF; DNA: TGCAGCACCCGGACAGCCTACGAGCAGTACTTC
J: TRBJ1-2; D: TRBD1; size: .; V: TRBV19; CDR3: CATRQGDGYTF; DNA: TGTGCCACCAGACAGGGCGATGGCTACACCTTC
J: TRBJ2-7; D: TRBD1; size: .; V: TRBV9; CDR3: CASSAMDRGIGEQYF; DNA: TGTGCCAGCAGCGCCATGGACAGGGGAATCGGAGAGCAGTACTTC
J: TRBJ1-3; D: .; size: .; V: TRBV6-5; CDR3: CASTHGESGNTIYF; DNA: TGTGCCAGCACCCACGGGGAATCTGGAAACACCATATATTTT
J: TRBJ2-7; D: TRBD1; size: .; V: TRBV9; CDR3: CASSAGTGKYEQYF; DNA: TGTGCCAGCAGCGCCGGGACAGGGAAATACGAGCAGTACTTC
J: TRBJ1-4; D: .; size: .; V: TRBV18; CDR3: CASSPLRETNEKLFF; DNA: TGTGCCAGCTCACCTCTCAGGGAAACTAATGAAAAACTGTTTTTT
J: TRBJ2-7; D: TRBD1; size: .; V: TRBV18; CDR3: CASSPLDRAYYEQYF; DNA: TGTGCCAGCTCACCACTGGACAGGGCTTACTACGAGCAGTACTTC
J: TRBJ2-7; D: TRBD2; size: once; V: TRBV11-2; CDR3: CASSLSGRSYEQYF; DNA: TGTGCCAGCAGCCTTAGCGGGAGGTCCTACGAGCAGTACTTC
J: TRBJ2-2; D: TRBD2; size: .; V: TRBV2; CDR3: CASSDPGTSGRRSTGELFF; DNA: TGTGCCAGCAGTGATCCCGGGACTAGCGGGAGGCGTAGCACCGGGGAGCTGTTTTTT
J: TRBJ1-2; D: .; size: .; V: TRBV4-1; CDR3: CASSQETATNYGYTF; DNA: TGCGCCAGCAGCCAAGAGACAGCTACTAACTATGGCTACACCTTC
J: TRBJ1-6; D: .; size: .; V: TRBV5-1; CDR3: CASSFGTRDNSPLHF; DNA: TGCGCCAGCAGCTTTGGGACAAGGGATAATTCACCCCTCCACTTT
J: TRBJ2-2; D: .; size: .; V: TRBV5-1; CDR3: CASSLELRNTGELFF; DNA: TGCGCCAGCAGCTTGGAGCTGAGGAACACCGGGGAGCTGTTTTTT